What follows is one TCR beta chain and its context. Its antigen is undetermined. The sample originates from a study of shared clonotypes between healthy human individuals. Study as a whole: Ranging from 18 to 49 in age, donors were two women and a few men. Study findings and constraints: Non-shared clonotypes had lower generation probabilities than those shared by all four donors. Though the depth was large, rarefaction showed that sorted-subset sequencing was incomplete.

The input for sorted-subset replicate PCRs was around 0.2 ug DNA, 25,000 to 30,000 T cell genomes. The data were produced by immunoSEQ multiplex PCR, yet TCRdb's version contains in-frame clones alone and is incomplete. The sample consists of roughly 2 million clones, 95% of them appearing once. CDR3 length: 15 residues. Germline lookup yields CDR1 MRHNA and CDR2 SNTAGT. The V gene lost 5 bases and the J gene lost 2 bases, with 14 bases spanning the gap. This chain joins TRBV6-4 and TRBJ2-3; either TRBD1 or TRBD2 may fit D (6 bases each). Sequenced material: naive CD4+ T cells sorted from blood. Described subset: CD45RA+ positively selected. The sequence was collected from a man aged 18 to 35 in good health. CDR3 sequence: CASSSAPGATDTQYF. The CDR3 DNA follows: TGTGCCAGCAGTTCGGCTCCGGGGGCCACAGATACGCAGTATTTT.